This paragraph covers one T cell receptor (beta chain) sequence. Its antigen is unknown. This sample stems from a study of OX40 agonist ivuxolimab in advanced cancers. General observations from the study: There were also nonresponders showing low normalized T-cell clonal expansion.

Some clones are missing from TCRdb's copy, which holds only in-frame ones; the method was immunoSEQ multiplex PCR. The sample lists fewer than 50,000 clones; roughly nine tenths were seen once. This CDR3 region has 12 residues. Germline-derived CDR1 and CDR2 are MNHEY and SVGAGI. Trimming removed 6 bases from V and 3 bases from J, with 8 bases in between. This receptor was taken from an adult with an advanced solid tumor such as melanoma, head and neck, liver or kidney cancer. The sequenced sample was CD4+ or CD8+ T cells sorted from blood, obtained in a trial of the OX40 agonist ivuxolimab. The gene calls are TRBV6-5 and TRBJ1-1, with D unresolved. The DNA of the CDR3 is TGTGCCAGCAGCCTATTGGACACTGAAGCTTTCTTT. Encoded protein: CASSLLDTEAFF.